The entry below describes one TCR beta chain. What it binds is not known. This entry comes from a study of OX40 agonist ivuxolimab in advanced cancers. For the study at large: The mean age was approximately 56 years, ranging from about 20 to 79, with over 70% of participants male. Findings of the study overall: Expanded peripheral T cell antigen specificity was not determined.

Some clones are missing from TCRdb's copy, which holds only in-frame ones; the method was immunoSEQ multiplex PCR. The sample shows over 35,000 clones, roughly 89% of them seen only once. Germline V gene lookup returns CDR1 DFQATT and CDR2 SNEGSKA (reference sequence). The V end lost 7 bases, the J end lost 8 bases, and 11 bases lay between the germline ends. The CDR3 sequence is 11 residues long. The receptor was isolated from an adult with an advanced solid tumor such as melanoma, head and neck, liver or kidney cancer. This sample comprised CD4+ or CD8+ T cells sorted from blood, obtained in a trial of the OX40 agonist ivuxolimab. The gene calls are TRBV20-1 and TRBJ1-4, with D possibly TRBD1 on 6 matching bases. CDR3: CSVRGREKLFF. The DNA for the CDR3 is TGCAGTGTCAGGGGTCGGGAAAAACTGTTTTTT.